This T cell receptor (beta chain) was recorded in a study of spatial heterogeneity in lung cancer. At the level of the study: Detected sequences consistently included more beta-chain ones than alpha-chain ones.

The table lists this clonotype with many counts. The CDR3 has 15 residues. Germline lookup yields CDR1 SGHRS and CDR2 YFSETQ. V was pared by 0 bases and J by 3 bases, with 11 bases between. Time point here: sample taken at primary tumor resection. Donation came from around 77 patients with untreated early-stage non-small cell lung cancer. Sequencing covered unsorted whole RNA taken from tumor, nontumor lung or frozen PBMC. TCRdb passed the 5' RACE reads through MiXCR, listing each CDR3 protein once. The sample consists of roughly 48,000 distinct CDR3 sequences, roughly 5.2% of them appearing once. Sequenced material: PBMCs, taken at surgery. The source of this sequence is a male donor with early-stage non-small cell lung cancer. This chain joins TRBV5-1 and TRBJ2-3, with D unclear. The CDR3 DNA sequence: TGCGCCAGCAGCTTGGCAGCTTCCGGGACAGATACGCAGTATTTT. Its translation is CASSLAASGTDTQYF.